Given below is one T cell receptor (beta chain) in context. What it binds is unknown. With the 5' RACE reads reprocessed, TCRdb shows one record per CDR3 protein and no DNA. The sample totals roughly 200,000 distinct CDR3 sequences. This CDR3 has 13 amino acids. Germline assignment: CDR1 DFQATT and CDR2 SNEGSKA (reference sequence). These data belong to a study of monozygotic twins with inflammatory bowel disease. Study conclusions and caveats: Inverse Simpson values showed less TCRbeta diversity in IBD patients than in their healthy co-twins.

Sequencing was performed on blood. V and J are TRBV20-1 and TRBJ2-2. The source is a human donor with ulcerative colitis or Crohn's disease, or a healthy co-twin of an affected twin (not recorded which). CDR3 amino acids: CSASGEFTGELFF.